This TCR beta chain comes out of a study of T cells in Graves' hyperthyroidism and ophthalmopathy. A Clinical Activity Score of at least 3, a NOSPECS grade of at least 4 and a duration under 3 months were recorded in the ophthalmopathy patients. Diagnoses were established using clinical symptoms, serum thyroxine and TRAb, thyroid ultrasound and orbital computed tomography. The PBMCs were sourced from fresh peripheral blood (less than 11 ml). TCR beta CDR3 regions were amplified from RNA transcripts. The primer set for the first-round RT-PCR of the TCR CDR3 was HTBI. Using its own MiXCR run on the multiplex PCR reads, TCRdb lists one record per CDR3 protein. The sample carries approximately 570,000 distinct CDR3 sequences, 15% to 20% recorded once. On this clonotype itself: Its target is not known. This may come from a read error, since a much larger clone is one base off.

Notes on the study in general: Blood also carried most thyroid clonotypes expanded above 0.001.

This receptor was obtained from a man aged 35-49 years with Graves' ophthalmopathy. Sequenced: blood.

The CDR3 sequence is CASGLEPEQGQFF. In nucleotides, the CDR3 is TGTGCCAGCGGCTTAGAACCGGAACAAGGGCAGTTCTTC. The chain joins TRBV7-9 to TRBJ2-1; D remains unclear. The CDR3 is 13 residues long. Looked up from germline, CDR1 is SEHNR and CDR2 is FQNEAQ (reference sequence).